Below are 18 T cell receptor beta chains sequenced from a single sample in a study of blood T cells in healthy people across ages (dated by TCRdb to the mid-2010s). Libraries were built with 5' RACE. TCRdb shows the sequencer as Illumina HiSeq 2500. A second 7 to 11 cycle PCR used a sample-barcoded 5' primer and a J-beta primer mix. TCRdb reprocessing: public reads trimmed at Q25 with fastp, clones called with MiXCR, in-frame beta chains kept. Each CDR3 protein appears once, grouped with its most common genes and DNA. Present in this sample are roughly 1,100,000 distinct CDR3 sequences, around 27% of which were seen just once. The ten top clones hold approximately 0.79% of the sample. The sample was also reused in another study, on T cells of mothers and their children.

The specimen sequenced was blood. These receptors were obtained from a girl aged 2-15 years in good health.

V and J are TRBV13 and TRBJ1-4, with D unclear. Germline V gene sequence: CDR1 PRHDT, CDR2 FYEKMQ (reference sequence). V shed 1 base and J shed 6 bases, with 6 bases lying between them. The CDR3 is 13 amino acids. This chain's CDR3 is CASSLERDEKLFF. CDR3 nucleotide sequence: TGTGCCAGCAGCTTAGAACGGGATGAAAAACTGTTTTTT.

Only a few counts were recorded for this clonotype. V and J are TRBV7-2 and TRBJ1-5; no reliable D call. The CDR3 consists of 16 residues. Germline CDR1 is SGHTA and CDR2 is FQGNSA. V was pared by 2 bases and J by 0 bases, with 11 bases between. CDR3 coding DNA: TGTGCCAGCAGCTTACTACCGGACCCTAGCAATCAGCCCCAGCATTTT. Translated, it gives CASSLLPDPSNQPQHF. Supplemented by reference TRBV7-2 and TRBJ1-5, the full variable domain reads GAGVSQSPSNKVTEKGKDVELRCDPISGHTALYWYRQSLGQGLEFLIYFQGNSAPDKSGLPSDRFSAERTGGSVSTLTIQRTQQEDSAVYLCASSLLPDPSNQPQHFGDGTRLSIL.

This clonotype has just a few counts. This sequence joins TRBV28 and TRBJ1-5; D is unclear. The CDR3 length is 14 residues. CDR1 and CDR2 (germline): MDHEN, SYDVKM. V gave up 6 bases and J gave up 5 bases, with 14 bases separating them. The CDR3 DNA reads TGTGCCAGCAGACGCTCAATTGCTGATCAGCCCCAGCATTTT. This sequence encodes CASRRSIADQPQHF. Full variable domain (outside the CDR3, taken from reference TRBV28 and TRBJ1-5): DVKVTQSSRYLVKRTGEKVFLECVQDMDHENMFWYRQDPGLGLRLIYFSYDVKMKEKGDIPEGYSVSREKKERFSLILESASTNQTSMYLCASRRSIADQPQHFGDGTRLSIL.

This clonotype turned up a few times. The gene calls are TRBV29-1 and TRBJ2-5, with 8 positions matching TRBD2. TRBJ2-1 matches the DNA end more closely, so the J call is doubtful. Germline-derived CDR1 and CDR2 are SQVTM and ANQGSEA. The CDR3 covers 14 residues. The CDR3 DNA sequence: TGCAGCGTTGTTTCCGGGAGGGCCGAGAATGAGCAGTTCTTC. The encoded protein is CSVVSGRAENEQFF.

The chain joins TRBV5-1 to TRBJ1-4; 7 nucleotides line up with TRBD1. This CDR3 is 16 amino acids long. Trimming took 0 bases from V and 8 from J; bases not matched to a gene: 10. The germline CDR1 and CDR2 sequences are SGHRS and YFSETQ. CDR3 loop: CASSLDTGALREKLFF. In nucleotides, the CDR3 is TGCGCCAGCAGCTTGGACACAGGGGCTCTCCGAGAAAAACTGTTTTTT.

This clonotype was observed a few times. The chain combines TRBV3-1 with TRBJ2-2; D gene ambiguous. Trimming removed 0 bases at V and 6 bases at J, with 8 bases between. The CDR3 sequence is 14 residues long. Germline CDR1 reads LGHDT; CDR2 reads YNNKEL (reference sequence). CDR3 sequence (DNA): TGTGCCAGCAGCCAAGATCCACGGGCCGGGGAGCTGTTTTTT. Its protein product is CASSQDPRAGELFF.

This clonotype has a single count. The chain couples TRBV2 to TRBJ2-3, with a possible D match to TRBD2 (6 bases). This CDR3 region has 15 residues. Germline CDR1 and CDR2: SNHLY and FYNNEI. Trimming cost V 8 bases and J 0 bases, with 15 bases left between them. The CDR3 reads CASPRESGSTDTQYF. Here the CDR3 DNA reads TGTGCCAGCCCACGGGAAAGCGGGAGCACAGATACGCAGTATTTT.

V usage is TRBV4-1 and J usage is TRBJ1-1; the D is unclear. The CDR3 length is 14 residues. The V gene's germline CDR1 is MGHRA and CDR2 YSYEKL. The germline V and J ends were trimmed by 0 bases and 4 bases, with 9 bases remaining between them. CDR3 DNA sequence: TGCGCCAGCAGCCAAGAGAGGGTTTTCACTGAAGCTTTCTTT. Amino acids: CASSQERVFTEAFF.

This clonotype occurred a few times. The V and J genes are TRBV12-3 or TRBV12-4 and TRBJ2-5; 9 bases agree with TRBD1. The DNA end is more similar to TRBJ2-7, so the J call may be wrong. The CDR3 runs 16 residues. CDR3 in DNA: TGTGCCAGCAGACCAAAACACCGGGACAGGGTCTACGAGCAGTACTTC. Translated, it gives CASRPKHRDRVYEQYF.

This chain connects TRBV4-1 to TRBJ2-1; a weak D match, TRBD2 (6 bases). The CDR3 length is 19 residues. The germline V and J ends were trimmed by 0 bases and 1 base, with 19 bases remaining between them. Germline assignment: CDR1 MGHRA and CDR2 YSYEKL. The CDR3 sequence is CASSQERGWRGCSYNEQFF. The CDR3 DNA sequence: TGCGCCAGCAGCCAAGAACGTGGGTGGCGGGGATGTTCCTACAATGAGCAGTTCTTC.

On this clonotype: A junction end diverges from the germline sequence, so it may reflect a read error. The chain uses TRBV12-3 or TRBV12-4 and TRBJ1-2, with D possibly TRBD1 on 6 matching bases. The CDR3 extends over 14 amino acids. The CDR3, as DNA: TGTGCCAGCAGTTTTCAGGGGCCGTTCGGTGGCTGCACCTTC. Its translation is CASSFQGPFGGCTF.

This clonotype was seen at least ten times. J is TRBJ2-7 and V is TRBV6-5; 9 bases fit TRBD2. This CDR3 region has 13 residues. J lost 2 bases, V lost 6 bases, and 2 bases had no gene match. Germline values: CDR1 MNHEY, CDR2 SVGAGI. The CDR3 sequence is CASRLAGPYEQYF. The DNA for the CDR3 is TGTGCCAGCAGGCTAGCGGGACCCTACGAGCAGTACTTC.

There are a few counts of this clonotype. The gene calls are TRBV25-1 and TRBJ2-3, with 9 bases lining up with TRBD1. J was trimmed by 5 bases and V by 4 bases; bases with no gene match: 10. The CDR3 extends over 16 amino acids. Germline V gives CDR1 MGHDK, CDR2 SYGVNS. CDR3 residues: CASSGPGTGKGDTQYF. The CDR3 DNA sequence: TGTGCCAGCAGTGGACCCGGGACAGGGAAAGGAGATACGCAGTATTTT.

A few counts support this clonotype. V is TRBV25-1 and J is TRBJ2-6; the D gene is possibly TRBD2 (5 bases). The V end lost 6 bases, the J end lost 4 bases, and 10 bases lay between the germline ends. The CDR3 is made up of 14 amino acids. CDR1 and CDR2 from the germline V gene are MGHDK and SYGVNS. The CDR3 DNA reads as TGTGCCAGCAGCCGGACTCAGGGGGCCAACGTCCTGACTTTC. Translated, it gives CASSRTQGANVLTF.

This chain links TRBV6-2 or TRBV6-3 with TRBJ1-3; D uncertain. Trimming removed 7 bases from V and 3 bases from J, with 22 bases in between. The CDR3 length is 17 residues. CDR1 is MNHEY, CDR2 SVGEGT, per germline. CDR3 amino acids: CASINSNRAGSGNTIYF. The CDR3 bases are TGTGCCAGCATCAACAGCAACCGGGCCGGCAGTGGAAACACCATATATTTT.

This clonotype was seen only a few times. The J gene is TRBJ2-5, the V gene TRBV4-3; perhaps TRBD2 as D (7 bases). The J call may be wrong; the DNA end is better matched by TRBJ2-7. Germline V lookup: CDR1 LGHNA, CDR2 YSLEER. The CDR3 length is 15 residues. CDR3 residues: CASSQDGGASYEQYF. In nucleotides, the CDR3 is TGCGCCAGCAGCCAAGATGGGGGGGCGTCCTACGAGCAGTACTTC.

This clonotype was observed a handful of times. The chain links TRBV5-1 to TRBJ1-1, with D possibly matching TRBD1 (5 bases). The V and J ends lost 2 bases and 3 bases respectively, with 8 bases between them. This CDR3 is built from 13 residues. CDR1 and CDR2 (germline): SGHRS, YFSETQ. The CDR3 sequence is CASSFRVDTEAFF. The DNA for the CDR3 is TGCGCCAGCAGCTTCAGGGTTGACACTGAAGCTTTCTTT.

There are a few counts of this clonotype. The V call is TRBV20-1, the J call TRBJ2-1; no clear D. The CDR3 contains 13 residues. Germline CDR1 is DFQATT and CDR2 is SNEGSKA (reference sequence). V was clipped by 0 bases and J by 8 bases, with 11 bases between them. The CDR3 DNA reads TGCAGTGCTAGAGATCTAGTGTCCTATGAGCAGTTCTTC. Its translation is CSARDLVSYEQFF.